Following are 15 T cell receptor beta chains from one sample sequenced in a study of immune evolution from preneoplasia to lung adenocarcinoma. TCRdb keeps only in-frame clones here, not all; method: immunoSEQ multiplex PCR. Of roughly 28,000 clones detected, approximately 69% appear once; the ten largest clones hold about 5.8%. The sample taken for sequencing was FFPE invasive lung adenocarcinoma tissue. The receptors originated from a person between 60 and 69 years old with invasive lung adenocarcinoma. Some clones in this sample may be carry-over from other donors' samples.

This rearrangement joins TRBV4-2 to TRBJ2-3; TRBD2 matches 12 bases. The V gene end was trimmed by 5 bases and the J gene end by 5 bases; junction bases not matched to a gene: 11. The CDR3 covers 17 residues. Germline-derived CDR1 and CDR2 are LGHNA and YNFKEQ. CDR3 DNA: TGTGCCAGCAGCACTAGGACTAGCGGGGCGGGGGGAGATACGCAGTATTTT. This sequence encodes CASSTRTSGAGGDTQYF.

This clone showed up just a few times. The V gene is TRBV5-4, the J gene TRBJ2-1; 8 positions match TRBD2. Losses at the gene ends were 4 bases for V and 6 bases for J; bases not matched to a gene: 12. The V gene's germline CDR1 is SGHNT and CDR2 YYREEE (reference sequence). The CDR3 extends over 16 amino acids. CDR3 sequence: CASSPNSGSSFNEQFF. CDR3 nucleotides: TGTGCCAGCAGCCCCAACAGCGGGAGCAGTTTCAATGAGCAGTTCTTC.

The chain recombines TRBV7-2 with TRBJ2-7; 9 bases map to TRBD1. V shed 1 base, J shed 6 bases, and the junction held 7 bases outside the gene matches. The CDR3 loop spans 15 amino acids. The germline V gene encodes CDR1 SGHTA and CDR2 FQGNSA. The CDR3 reads CASSLGTGGWGEQYF. The CDR3 coding sequence is TGTGCCAGCAGCTTAGGTACAGGGGGCTGGGGCGAGCAGTACTTC.

The chain employs TRBV6-6 and TRBJ2-7; D possibly corresponds to TRBD2 (6 bases). V was pared by 8 bases and J by 2 bases, with 10 bases between. Germline V lookup: CDR1 MNHNY, CDR2 SVGAGI (reference sequence). This CDR3 is built from 12 residues. The DNA for the CDR3 is TGTGCCAGCGGGCGCGGGACCTACGAGCAGTACTTC. Its translation is CASGRGTYEQYF.

This clone was picked up a small number of times. This rearrangement joins TRBV7-2 to TRBJ2-5; 11 bases match TRBD1. V lost 5 bases and J lost 4; bases outside the gene matches: 3. Germline lookup yields CDR1 SGHTA and CDR2 FQGNSA. This CDR3 spans 14 amino acids. CDR3 in DNA: TGTGCCAGCAGCCGGGACAGGGGGGGAGAGACCCAGTACTTC. Translation: CASSRDRGGETQYF.

This clone is labeled medium-sized. The CDR3 DNA reads TGTGCCAGCAGTTTCGACTGGGGGGAGACCCAGTACTTC. It translates to CASSFDWGETQYF. The chain recombines TRBV5-4 with TRBJ2-5; the D gene could be TRBD1 or TRBD2 (5 bases each). CDR3 size: 13 residues. Germline CDR1 reads SGHNT; CDR2 reads YYREEE (reference sequence). The ends were cut back, 5 bases at V and 5 bases at J, with 13 bases in the middle.

The chain couples TRBV6-6 to TRBJ1-2; 9 nucleotides agree with TRBD1. Trimming at V came to 7 bases and at J to 1 base, leaving 7 bases not matched to a gene. The CDR3 loop spans 15 amino acids. In germline, CDR1 is MNHNY, CDR2 SVGAGI (reference sequence). CDR3 amino acids: CASTGTGLINYGYTF. DNA for the CDR3: TGTGCCAGCACCGGGACAGGGCTCATTAACTATGGCTACACCTTC.

The chain carries TRBV18 and TRBJ2-7; D not certain. Trimming took off 0 bases at V and 2 bases at J, with 8 bases between the two ends. The CDR3 spans 14 residues. In germline, CDR1 is KGHSH, CDR2 LQKENI. The CDR3 is CASSPPQSPYEQYF. The CDR3 DNA follows: TGTGCCAGCTCACCACCGCAGAGCCCCTACGAGCAGTACTTC.

The V and J genes are TRBV2 and TRBJ2-5; D perhaps matches TRBD1 (6 bases). The CDR3 is made up of 14 amino acids. Germline V gene lookup returns CDR1 SNHLY and CDR2 FYNNEI. The ends were cut back, 7 bases at V and 1 base at J, with 13 bases in the middle. CDR3 nucleotide sequence: TGTGCCAGCAAGTTGCAGGGGACCCAAGAGACCCAGTACTTC. Protein sequence: CASKLQGTQETQYF.

This clone was seen a few times. The chain combines TRBV14 with TRBJ2-7; D remains unclear. V dropped 1 base and J dropped 3 bases, with 4 bases sitting between them. The CDR3 runs 12 residues. In germline, CDR1 is SGHDN, CDR2 FVKESK. In nucleotides, the CDR3 is TGTGCCAGCAGCCAAGCAAGCTACGAGCAGTACTTC. It yields the protein CASSQASYEQYF. Full variable domain (rest looked up from reference TRBV14 and TRBJ2-7): EAGVTQFPSHSVIEKGQTVTLRCDPISGHDNLYWYRRVMGKEIKFLLHFVKESKQDESGMPNNRFLAERTGGTYSTLKVQPAELEDSGVYFCASSQASYEQYFGPGTRLTVT.

The genes are TRBV27 and TRBJ1-1, with 9 nucleotides matching TRBD1. The CDR3 covers 14 residues. Germline assignment: CDR1 MNHEY and CDR2 SMNVEV (reference sequence). The V and J ends lost 3 bases and 10 bases, in that order; junction bases with no gene match: 9. As DNA, the CDR3 is TGTGCCAGCAGTTTCCGGGACAGGGAACGGGGAGCTTTCTTT. Protein sequence: CASSFRDRERGAFF.

The chain joins TRBV19 to TRBJ2-4; the D gene could be TRBD1 or TRBD2 (5 bases each). There are 14 residues in the CDR3. V dropped 4 bases and J dropped 7 bases, with 14 bases sitting between them. Germline CDR1 LNHDA, CDR2 SQIVND (reference sequence). This chain's CDR3 is CASSTQRGVNIQYF. In DNA form, the CDR3 reads TGTGCCAGTAGTACCCAGAGGGGCGTGAACATTCAGTACTTC.

Sample share makes this clone medium-sized (0.01 to 0.1%). This chain joins TRBV7-3 and TRBJ2-3; tentative D call: TRBD2 (5 bases). The CDR3 loop spans 15 amino acids. Trimming stripped 5 bases from V and 0 bases from J, with 12 bases between. Per germline, CDR1 SGHTA and CDR2 FQGTGA. The CDR3 bases are TGTGCCAGCAGCCGCTCTTCGGGGAGCACAGATACGCAGTATTTT. It codes for CASSRSSGSTDTQYF.

This clone showed up just once. The rearrangement uses TRBV11-1 and TRBJ2-7; 9 bases agree with TRBD2. Germline lookup yields CDR1 SGHAT and CDR2 FQDESV (reference sequence). The V gene end was trimmed by 2 bases and the J gene end by 5 bases; junction bases not matched to a gene: 13. The CDR3 sequence is 17 residues long. CDR3 DNA: TGTGCCAGCAGCTTAAGGCCCGCGGCGGGAGGGCCGGACGAGCAGTACTTC. Amino acids: CASSLRPAAGGPDEQYF.

The chain couples TRBV30 to TRBJ1-3; tentative D call: TRBD1 (5 bases). CDR3 length: 15 residues. Per germline, CDR1 GTSNPN and CDR2 SVGIG (reference sequence). V shed 3 bases and J shed 0 bases, with 12 bases lying between them. In DNA, the CDR3 is TGTGCCTGGAGCGGGACCGAGAGCTCTGGAAACACCATATATTTT. Protein: CAWSGTESSGNTIYF.